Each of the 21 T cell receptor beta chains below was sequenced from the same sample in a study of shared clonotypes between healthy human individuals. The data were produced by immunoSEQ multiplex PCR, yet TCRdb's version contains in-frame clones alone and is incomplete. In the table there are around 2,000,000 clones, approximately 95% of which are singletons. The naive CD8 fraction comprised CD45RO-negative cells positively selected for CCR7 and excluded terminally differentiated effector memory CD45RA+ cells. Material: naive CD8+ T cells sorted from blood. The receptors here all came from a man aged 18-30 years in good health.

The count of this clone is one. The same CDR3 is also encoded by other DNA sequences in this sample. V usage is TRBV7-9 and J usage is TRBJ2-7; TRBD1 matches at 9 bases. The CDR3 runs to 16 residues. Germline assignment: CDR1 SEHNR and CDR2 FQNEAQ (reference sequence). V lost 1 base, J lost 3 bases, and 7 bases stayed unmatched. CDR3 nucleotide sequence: TGTGCCAGCAGCTTAGTAGGACAGGGGAAGGGCTACGAGCAGTACTTC. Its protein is CASSLVGQGKGYEQYF.

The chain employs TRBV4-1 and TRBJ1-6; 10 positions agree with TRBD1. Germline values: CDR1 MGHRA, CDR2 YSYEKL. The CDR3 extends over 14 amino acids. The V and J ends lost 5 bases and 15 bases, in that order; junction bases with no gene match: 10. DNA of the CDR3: TGCGCCAGCAGCTACATAGGACAGGGGGAGTTCCTCCACTTT. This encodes CASSYIGQGEFLHF.

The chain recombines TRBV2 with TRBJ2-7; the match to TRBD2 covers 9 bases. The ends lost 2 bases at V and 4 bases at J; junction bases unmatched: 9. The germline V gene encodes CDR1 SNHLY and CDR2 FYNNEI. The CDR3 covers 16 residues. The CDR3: CASSEYGAGGGYEQYF. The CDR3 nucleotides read TGTGCCAGCAGTGAATATGGAGCGGGAGGTGGTTACGAGCAGTACTTC.

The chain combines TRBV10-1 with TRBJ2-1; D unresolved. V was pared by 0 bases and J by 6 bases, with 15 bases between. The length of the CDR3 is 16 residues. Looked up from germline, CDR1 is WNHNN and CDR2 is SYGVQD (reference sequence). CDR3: CASSESWDIGSNEQFF. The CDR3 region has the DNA TGCGCCAGCAGTGAGTCTTGGGATATCGGGTCCAATGAGCAGTTCTTC.

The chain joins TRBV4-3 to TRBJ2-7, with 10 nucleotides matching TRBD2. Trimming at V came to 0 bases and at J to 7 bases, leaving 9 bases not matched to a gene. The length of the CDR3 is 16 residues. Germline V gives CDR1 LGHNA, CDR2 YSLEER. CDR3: CASSQDRASGSTEQYF. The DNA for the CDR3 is TGCGCCAGCAGCCAAGATCGGGCTAGCGGGAGTACGGAGCAGTACTTC.

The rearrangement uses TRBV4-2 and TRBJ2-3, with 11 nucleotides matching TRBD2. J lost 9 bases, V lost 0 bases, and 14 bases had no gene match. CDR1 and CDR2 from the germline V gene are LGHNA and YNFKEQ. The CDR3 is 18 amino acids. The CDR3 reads CASSQEYLSGGVSRTQYF. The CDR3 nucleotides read TGTGCCAGCAGCCAAGAGTACCTTAGCGGGGGGGTATCAAGAACGCAGTATTTT.

The CDR3 DNA sequence: TGTGCCAGCAGTGAAGGGGCGGGAATCCAAGAGACCCAGTACTTC. It yields the protein CASSEGAGIQETQYF. The rearrangement links TRBV2 to TRBJ2-5, with TRBD2 as a possible D gene (6 bases). There are 15 residues in the CDR3. Trimming left V 1 base short and J 1 base short, with 10 bases between. Germline values: CDR1 SNHLY, CDR2 FYNNEI. Based on the CDR3 plus reference TRBV2 and TRBJ2-5, the full variable domain is EPEVTQTPSHQVTQMGQEVILRCVPISNHLYFYWYRQILGQKVEFLVSFYNNEISEKSEIFDDQFSVERPDGSNFTLKIRSTKLEDSAMYFCASSEGAGIQETQYFGPGTRLLVL.

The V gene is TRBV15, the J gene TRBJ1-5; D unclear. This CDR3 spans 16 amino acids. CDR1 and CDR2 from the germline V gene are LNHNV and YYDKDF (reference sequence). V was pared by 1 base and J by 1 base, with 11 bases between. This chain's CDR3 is CATSRVEGLSNQPQHF. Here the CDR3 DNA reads TGTGCCACCAGCAGAGTTGAGGGTTTAAGCAATCAGCCCCAGCATTTT.

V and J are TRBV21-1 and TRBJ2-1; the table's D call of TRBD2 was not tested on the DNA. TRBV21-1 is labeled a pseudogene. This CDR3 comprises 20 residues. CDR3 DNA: TGTGCCAGCACCCCTTGCGGGCCGACTAGCGGGAGGTCTATGGGGGATGAGCAGTTCTTC. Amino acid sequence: CASTPCGPTSGRSMGDEQFF.

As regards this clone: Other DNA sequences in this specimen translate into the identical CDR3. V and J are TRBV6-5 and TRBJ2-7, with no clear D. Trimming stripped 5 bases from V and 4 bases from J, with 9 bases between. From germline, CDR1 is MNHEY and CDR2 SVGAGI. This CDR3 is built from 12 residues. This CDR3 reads CASSPNLYEQYF. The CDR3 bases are TGTGCCAGCAGTCCTAATTTGTACGAGCAGTACTTC.

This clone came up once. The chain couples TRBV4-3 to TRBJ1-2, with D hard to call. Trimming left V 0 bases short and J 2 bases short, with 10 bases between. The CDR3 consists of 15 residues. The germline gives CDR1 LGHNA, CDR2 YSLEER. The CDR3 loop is CASSQDRHMNYGYTF. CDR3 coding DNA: TGCGCCAGCAGCCAAGACCGACATATGAACTATGGCTACACCTTC.

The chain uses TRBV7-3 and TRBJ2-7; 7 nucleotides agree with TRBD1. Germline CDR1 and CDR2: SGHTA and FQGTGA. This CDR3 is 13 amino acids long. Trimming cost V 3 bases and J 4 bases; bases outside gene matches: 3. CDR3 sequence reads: CASSFGTAYEQYF. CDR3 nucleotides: TGTGCCAGCAGCTTCGGGACAGCTTACGAGCAGTACTTC.

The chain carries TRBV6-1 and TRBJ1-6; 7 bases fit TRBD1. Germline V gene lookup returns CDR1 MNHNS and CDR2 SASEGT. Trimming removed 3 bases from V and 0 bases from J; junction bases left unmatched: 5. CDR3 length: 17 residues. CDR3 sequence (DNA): TGTGCCAGCAGTGAGACGGACAGGTACTCCTATAATTCACCCCTCCACTTT. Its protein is CASSETDRYSYNSPLHF.

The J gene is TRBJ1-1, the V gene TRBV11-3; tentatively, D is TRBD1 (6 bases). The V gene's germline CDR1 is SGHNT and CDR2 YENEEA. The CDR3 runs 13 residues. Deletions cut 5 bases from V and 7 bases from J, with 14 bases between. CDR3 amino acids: CASSQGGVDEAFF. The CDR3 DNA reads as TGTGCCAGCAGCCAAGGGGGGGTAGATGAAGCTTTCTTT.

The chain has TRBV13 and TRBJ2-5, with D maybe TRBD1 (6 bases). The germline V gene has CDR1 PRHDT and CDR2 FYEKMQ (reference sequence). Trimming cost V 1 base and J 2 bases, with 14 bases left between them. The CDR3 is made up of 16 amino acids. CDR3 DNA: TGTGCCAGCAGCTTAGCGGCAGACAGGCCTCAAGAGACCCAGTACTTC. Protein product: CASSLAADRPQETQYF. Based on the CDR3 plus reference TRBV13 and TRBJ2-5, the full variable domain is AAGVIQSPRHLIKEKRETATLKCYPIPRHDTVYWYQQGPGQDPQFLISFYEKMQSDKGSIPDRFSAQQFSDYHSELNMSSLELGDSALYFCASSLAADRPQETQYFGPGTRLLVL.

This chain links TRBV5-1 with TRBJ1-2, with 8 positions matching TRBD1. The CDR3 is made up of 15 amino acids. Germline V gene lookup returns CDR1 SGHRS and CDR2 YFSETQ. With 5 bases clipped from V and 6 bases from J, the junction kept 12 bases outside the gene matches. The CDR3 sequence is CASSIGQGPRDGYTF. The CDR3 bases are TGCGCCAGCAGTATTGGACAGGGCCCGAGGGATGGCTACACCTTC.

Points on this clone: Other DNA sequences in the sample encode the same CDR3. The DNA of the CDR3 is TGTGCCAGCAGCCTGCGGGGAAGCTACGAGCAGTACTTC. It encodes CASSLRGSYEQYF. This chain uses TRBV14 with TRBJ2-7; possibly TRBD2 for D (6 bases). CDR3 length: 13 amino acids. Germline CDR1 SGHDN, CDR2 FVKESK. The germline V and J ends were trimmed by 4 bases and 3 bases, with 10 bases remaining between them.

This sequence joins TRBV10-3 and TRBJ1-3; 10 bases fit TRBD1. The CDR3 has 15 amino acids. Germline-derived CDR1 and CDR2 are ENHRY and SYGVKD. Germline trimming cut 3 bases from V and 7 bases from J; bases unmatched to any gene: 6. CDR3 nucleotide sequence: TGTGCCATCAGTGATTGGGACAGGGGTTTGAACACCATATATTTT. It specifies CAISDWDRGLNTIYF.

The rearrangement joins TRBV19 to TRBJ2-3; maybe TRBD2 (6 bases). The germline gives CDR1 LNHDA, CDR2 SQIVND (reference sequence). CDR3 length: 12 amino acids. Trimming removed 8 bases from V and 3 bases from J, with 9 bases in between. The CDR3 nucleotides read TGTGCCAGTGGGGGGTGGACAGATACGCAGTATTTT. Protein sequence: CASGGWTDTQYF.

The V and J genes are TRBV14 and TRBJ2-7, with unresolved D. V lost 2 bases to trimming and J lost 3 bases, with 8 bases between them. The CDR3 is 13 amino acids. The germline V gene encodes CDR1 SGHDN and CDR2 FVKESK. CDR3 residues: CASSQNPYYEQYF. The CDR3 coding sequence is TGTGCCAGCAGCCAAAACCCTTACTACGAGCAGTACTTC.

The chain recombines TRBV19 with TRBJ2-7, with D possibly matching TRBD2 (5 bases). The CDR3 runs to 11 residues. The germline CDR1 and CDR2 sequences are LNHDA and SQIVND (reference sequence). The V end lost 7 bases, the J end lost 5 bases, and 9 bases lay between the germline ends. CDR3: CASTSGHEQYF. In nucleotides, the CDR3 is TGTGCCAGTACGAGCGGCCACGAGCAGTACTTC.